A single sample is the source of the 2 T cell receptor beta chains below, sequenced in a study of T-cell memory formation after mild COVID-19. One entry per CDR3 protein, called by TCRdb with MiXCR from the 5' RACE reads. Of a few hundred thousand distinct CDR3 sequences listed, 7.5% to 9.5% are singletons. Sequencing was done on a sample of PBMCs or a T cell subset sorted from them (not recorded which). The receptors here all came from a young man who had mild COVID-19 (a few samples of this study predate the infection). Cell type and time point are not known.

The rearrangement uses TRBV29-1 and TRBJ2-1; D possibly matches TRBD1 or TRBD2 (5 bases each). The CDR3 extends over 16 amino acids. The ends were cut back, 5 bases at V and 0 bases at J, with 17 bases in the middle. Per the germline V gene, CDR1 is SQVTM and CDR2 is ANQGSEA. The CDR3 nucleotides read TGCAGCGTTCTGACCCCGGGACGCAACTCCTACAATGAGCAGTTCTTC. It is translated as CSVLTPGRNSYNEQFF.

There are many counts of this clonotype. The chain combines TRBV2 with TRBJ2-3; 8 bases fit TRBD1. J lost 0 bases, V lost 10 bases, and 9 bases had no gene match. Germline V CDR1 and CDR2: SNHLY, FYNNEI. There are 15 residues in the CDR3. CDR3 DNA sequence: TGTGCCACCAGCAGGGGGCACGCTAGCACAGATACGCAGTATTTT. Its protein product is CATSRGHASTDTQYF.